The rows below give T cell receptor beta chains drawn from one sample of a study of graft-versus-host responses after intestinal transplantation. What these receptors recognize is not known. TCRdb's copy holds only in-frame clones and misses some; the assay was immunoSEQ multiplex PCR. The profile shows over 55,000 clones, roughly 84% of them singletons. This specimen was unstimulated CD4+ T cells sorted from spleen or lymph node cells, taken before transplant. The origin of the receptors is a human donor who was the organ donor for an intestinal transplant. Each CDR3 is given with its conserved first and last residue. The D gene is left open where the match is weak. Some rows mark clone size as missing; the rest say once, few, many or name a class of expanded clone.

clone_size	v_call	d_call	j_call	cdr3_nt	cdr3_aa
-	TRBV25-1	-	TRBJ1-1	TGTGCCAGCAGGGGACTTAGGAACACTGAAGCTTTCTTT	CASRGLRNTEAFF
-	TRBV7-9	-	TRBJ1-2	TGTGCCAGCAGTCCTCGCCGGGACACCCACTATGGCTACACCTTC	CASSPRRDTHYGYTF
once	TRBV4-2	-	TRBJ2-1	TGTGCCAGCAGCCAAGAAACCGGGGTCAATGAGCAGTTCTTC	CASSQETGVNEQFF
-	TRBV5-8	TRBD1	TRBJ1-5	TGTGCCAGCAGCTTAGGACAGGGACGAAATTCTCAGCCCCAGCATTTT	CASSLGQGRNSQPQHF
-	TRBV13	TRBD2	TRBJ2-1	TGTGCCAGCAGCTACGGACTAGCGGGGGGTTCGAGCTCCTACAATGAGCAGTTCTTC	CASSYGLAGGSSSYNEQFF
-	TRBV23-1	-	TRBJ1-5	TGCGCCAGCAGTCAACCCTGTCTAGGTTCTAATCAGCCCCAGCATTTT	CASSQPCLGSNQPQHF
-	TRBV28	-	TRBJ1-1	TGTGCCAGCAAAGTTGGGCAAACTGAAGCTTTCTTT	CASKVGQTEAFF
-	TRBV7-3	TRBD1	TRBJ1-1	TGTGCCAGCAGCTTAGTTCCAGGGGGCACTGAAGCTTTCTTT	CASSLVPGGTEAFF
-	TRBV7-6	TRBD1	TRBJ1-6	TGCGCCAGCAGCTCCGGGACAGGGAATAATTCACCCCTCCACTTT	CASSSGTGNNSPLHF
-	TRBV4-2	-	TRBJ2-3	TGTGCCAGCAGCCCGGAGGGCCCAGATACGCAGTATTTT	CASSPEGPDTQYF
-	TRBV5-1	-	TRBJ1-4	TGCGCCAGCAGCTTGGCCCAAGGGGGTGAAGGAGAACTGTTTTTT	CASSLAQGGEGELFF
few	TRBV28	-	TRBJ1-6	TGTGCCAGCAGCCCTGGACATTTAGTTTCACCCCTCCACTTT	CASSPGHLVSPLHF
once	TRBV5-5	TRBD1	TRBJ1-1	TGTGCCAGCAGCTTGGGGGGACAGGGCCAAGCTTTCTTT	CASSLGGQGQAFF
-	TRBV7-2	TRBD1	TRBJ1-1	TGTGCCAGCAGCTTTTTGACAGGGGGGACTGAAGCTTTCTTT	CASSFLTGGTEAFF
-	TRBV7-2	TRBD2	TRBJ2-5	TGTGCCAGCAGCTTAAGTGGCGGGGGGGCCAGGGGGACCCAGTACTTC	CASSLSGGGARGTQYF
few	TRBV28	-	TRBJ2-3	TGTGCCAGCAGTTCCCTTCCTAGCCCGCAGTATTTT	CASSSLPSPQYF
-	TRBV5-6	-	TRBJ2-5	TGTGCCAGCAGCATGTGGGTCCGGGGGGAGACCCAGTACTTC	CASSMWVRGETQYF
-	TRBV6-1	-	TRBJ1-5	TGTGCCAGCAGTGATCAGGGCAATCAGCCCCAGCATTTT	CASSDQGNQPQHF
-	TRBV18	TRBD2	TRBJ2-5	TGTGCCAGCTCAAGACTAGCGGGGGGGCAAGAGACCCAGTACTTC	CASSRLAGGQETQYF
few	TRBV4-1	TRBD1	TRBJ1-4	TGCGCCAGCAGCTCGCAGGGGGCAACTAATGAAAAACTGTTTTTT	CASSSQGATNEKLFF
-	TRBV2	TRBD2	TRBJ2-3	TGTGCCAGCTCGGGACTAGCGGGGGGCACAGATACGCAGTATTTT	CASSGLAGGTDTQYF
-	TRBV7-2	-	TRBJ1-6	TGTGCCAGCAGCTTAATCAGGATCGATTCACCCCTCCACTTT	CASSLIRIDSPLHF
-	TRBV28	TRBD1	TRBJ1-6	TGTGCCAGCAGACCTACAGGGGCCTATAATTCACCCCTCCACTTT	CASRPTGAYNSPLHF
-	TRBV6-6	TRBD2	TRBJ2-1	TGTGCCAGCAGTCCTAGCGGGGGGAGCTCCTACAATGAGCAGTTCTTC	CASSPSGGSSYNEQFF
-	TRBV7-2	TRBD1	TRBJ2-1	TGTGCCAGCAGCGACACGGCTATGACCGACAGGGTCGGGTTCTTC	CASSDTAMTDRVGFF
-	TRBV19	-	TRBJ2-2	TGTGCCAGTAGTATGAATCAGGAGAACACCGGGGAGCTGTTTTTT	CASSMNQENTGELFF
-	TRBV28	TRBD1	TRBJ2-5	TGTGCCAGCAGTTTCTTCCAGGGGGCTAGAGAGACCCAGTACTTC	CASSFFQGARETQYF
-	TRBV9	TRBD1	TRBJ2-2	TGTGCCAGCAGCGGTCAGGGGGCGTACGGGGAGCTGTTTTTT	CASSGQGAYGELFF
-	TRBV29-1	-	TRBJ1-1	TGCAGCGTTGACGGGGGGCGGGAGGCTTTCTTT	CSVDGGREAFF
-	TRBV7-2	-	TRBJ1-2	TGTGCCAGCAGCTACAATCAGGGCTATGGCTACACCTTC	CASSYNQGYGYTF
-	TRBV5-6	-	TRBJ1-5	TGTGCCAGCAGCTCCAGGGGTTTTAGCAATCAGCCCCAGCATTTT	CASSSRGFSNQPQHF
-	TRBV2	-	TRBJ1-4	TGTGCCAGCACAAACAGGGAAGGTGAAAAACTGTTTTTT	CASTNREGEKLFF
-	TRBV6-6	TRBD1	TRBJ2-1	TGTGCCAGCGTGGATAAGGGACAGGGGCGGAATGAGCAGTTCTTC	CASVDKGQGRNEQFF
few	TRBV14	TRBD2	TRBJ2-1	TGTGCCAGCAGCCATCTACTACTAGCGGGGGCTAATGAGCAGTTCTTC	CASSHLLLAGANEQFF
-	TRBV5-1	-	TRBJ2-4	TGCGCCAGCAGCTCGACAGTAGCCAAAAACATTCAGTACTTC	CASSSTVAKNIQYF
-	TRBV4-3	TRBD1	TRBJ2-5	TGCGCCAGCAGCCGAAGGCATTCCGGGACAGGGGAAGAGACCCAGTACTTC	CASSRRHSGTGEETQYF
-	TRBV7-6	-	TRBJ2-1	TGTGCCAGCAGCTTAGAAGCAGGGTCCCCCTACAATGAGCAGTTCTTC	CASSLEAGSPYNEQFF
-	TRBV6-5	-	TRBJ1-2	TGTGCCAGCAGAATCCGGCACAGGGAAAGTGGCTACACCTTC	CASRIRHRESGYTF
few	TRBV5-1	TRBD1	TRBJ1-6	TGCGCCAGCAGCTTTGAGCAGGGGGCTAACTCACCCCTCCACTTT	CASSFEQGANSPLHF
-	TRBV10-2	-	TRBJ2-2	TGCGCCAGCAGTGAAGCAGGGCGAAACACCGGGGAGCTGTTTTTT	CASSEAGRNTGELFF
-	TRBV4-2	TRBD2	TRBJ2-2	TGTGCCAGCAGCCAAGTTGCGGGGGGTGCCGGGGAGCTGTTTTTT	CASSQVAGGAGELFF
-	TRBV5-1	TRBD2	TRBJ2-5	TGCGCCAGCAGCTTGGACCTAGCGGGGGGCCAGGAGACCCAGTACTTC	CASSLDLAGGQETQYF
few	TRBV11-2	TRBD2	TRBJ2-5	TGTGCCAGCAGCTTACTAGCGGGGGGGGAGACCCAGTACTTC	CASSLLAGGETQYF
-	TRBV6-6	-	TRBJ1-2	TGTGCCAGCAACCCCAGGGGATCGGGGGGCTACACCTTC	CASNPRGSGGYTF
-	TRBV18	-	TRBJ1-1	TGTGCCAGCTCACCTTCCCAGAACACTGAAGCTTTCTTT	CASSPSQNTEAFF
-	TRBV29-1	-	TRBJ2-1	TGCAGCGTTGAAGGGGGGGGCAGCTCCTACAATGAGCAGTTCTTC	CSVEGGGSSYNEQFF
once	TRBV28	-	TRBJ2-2	TGTGCCAGCACCACCAACCTACGCACCGGGGAGCTGTTTTTT	CASTTNLRTGELFF
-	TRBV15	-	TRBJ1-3	TGTGCCACCAGCAGAGTTGCTAACCCTGGAAACACCATATATTTT	CATSRVANPGNTIYF
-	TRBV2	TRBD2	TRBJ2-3	TGTGCCAGCAAGCTCCCAGCGGGGAACCTAGGGACAGATACGCAGTATTTT	CASKLPAGNLGTDTQYF
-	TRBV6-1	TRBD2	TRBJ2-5	TGTGCCAGCAGTGATAGCGGGGGGGCCCGAGAGACCCAGTACTTC	CASSDSGGARETQYF
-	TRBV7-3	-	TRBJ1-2	TGTGCCAGCAGCTTAACGGGGACACTCTATGGCTACACCTTC	CASSLTGTLYGYTF
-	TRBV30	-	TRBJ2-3	TGTGCCTGGAGTTTCGGCGGGGGCACAGATACGCAGTATTTT	CAWSFGGGTDTQYF
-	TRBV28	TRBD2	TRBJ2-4	TGTGCCATCCTAGCGGGGGGGAAAAACATTCAGTACTTC	CAILAGGKNIQYF
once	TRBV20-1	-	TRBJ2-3	TGCAGTGCTAGGCTCGACAGGTCGTATTTT	CSARLDRSYF
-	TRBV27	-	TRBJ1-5	TGTGCCAGCAGGAGAACCGGGACACTCAGCAATCAGCCCCAGCATTTT	CASRRTGTLSNQPQHF
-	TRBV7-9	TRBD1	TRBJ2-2	TGTGCCAGCAGCTTGGACAGGGGGCGGACCGGGGAGCTGTTTTTT	CASSLDRGRTGELFF
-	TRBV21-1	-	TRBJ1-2	TGTGCCAGCAGCAAAGTTCGAGGGAACTATGGCTACACCTTC	CASSKVRGNYGYTF
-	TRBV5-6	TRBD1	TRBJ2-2	TGTGCCAGCAGCCCCCGGACAGGGAACACCGGGGAGCTGTTTTTT	CASSPRTGNTGELFF
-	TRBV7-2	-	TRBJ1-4	TGTGCCAGCAGCTTCAGGAGGGGTCTCAATGAAAAACTGTTTTTT	CASSFRRGLNEKLFF